The subject of this entry is one T cell receptor beta chain. This entry is derived from a study of blood T cell repertoires in COVID-19. Data came from immunoSEQ multiplex PCR; TCRdb stores just in-frame clones and leaves some out. This repertoire shows about 200,000 clones, 81% found once; its top ten account for around 8.9%. The CDR3 contains 14 residues. V lost 6 bases, J lost 7 bases, and 7 bases stayed unmatched. The germline CDR1 and CDR2 sequences are SNHLY and FYNNEI. The V and J genes are TRBV2 and TRBJ1-5, with 9 bases identical to TRBD1. This receptor was identified in a woman aged 45-59 years with acute COVID-19. Sequenced input: PBMCs or T cells enriched from blood (not recorded which). The CDR3 DNA reads TGTGCCAGCAGCGGCGACAGGGGGGTCCAGCCCCAGCATTTT. This gives the protein CASSGDRGVQPQHF. Looking up the rest from reference TRBV2 and TRBJ1-5 gives the full variable domain: EPEVTQTPSHQVTQMGQEVILRCVPISNHLYFYWYRQILGQKVEFLVSFYNNEISEKSEIFDDQFSVERPDGSNFTLKIRSTKLEDSAMYFCASSGDRGVQPQHFGDGTRLSIL.